These 32 T cell receptor beta chains were sequenced from one sample in a study of early T cells in non-severe SARS-CoV-2 infection. TCRdb passed the 5' RACE reads through MiXCR, listing each CDR3 protein once. The sample lists over 85,000 distinct CDR3 sequences, under 15% occurring once. Sequencing used whole blood. These receptor sequences come from an adult who was a healthcare worker with PCR-confirmed SARS-CoV-2 infection or an uninfected control (not recorded which).

Concerning this clonotype itself: At one end, the junction sequence differs from germline, possibly due to a read error. V usage is TRBV12-3 or TRBV12-4 and J usage is TRBJ2-1, with 12 bases aligning to TRBD2. This CDR3 has 15 amino acids. CDR3 bases: TGTGTCAGCAGTCCACTAGCGGGAGGTATCAATGAGCAGTTCTTC. Protein: CVSSPLAGGINEQFF.

This clonotype occurred many times. The chain has TRBV7-9 and TRBJ2-5; D may match TRBD1 or TRBD2 (5 bases each). The V gene's germline CDR1 is SEHNR and CDR2 FQNEAQ (reference sequence). Between the trimmed V and J ends, which lost 0 bases and 9 bases, there was a span of 14 bases. The CDR3 loop spans 14 amino acids. CDR3 DNA: TGTGCCAGCAGCTTAGCAAGGGGAGCTTTGGCCCAGTACTTC. Protein sequence: CASSLARGALAQYF.

This clonotype has a count of ten or more. This chain joins TRBV18 and TRBJ2-1, with TRBD1 matching 7 bases. The germline V gene has CDR1 KGHSH and CDR2 LQKENI. V trimming: 6 bases; J trimming: 5 bases; junction bases outside the gene matches: 4. The CDR3 runs 13 residues. CDR3 coding DNA: TGTGCCAGCTCGCCGGGGACAGACAATGAGCAGTTCTTC. Its protein product is CASSPGTDNEQFF.

This clonotype has ten or more counts. The V call is TRBV6-1, the J call TRBJ2-7, with no clear D. The CDR3 is made up of 13 amino acids. Germline V CDR1 and CDR2: MNHNS, SASEGT. V lost 6 bases to trimming and J lost 2 bases, with 11 bases between them. Written as DNA, the CDR3 is TGTGCCAGCAGGATGGACCGACCCTACGAGCAGTACTTC. Residues: CASRMDRPYEQYF.

This clonotype has only a few counts. The gene calls are TRBV6-2 or TRBV6-3 and TRBJ2-3; no reliable D call. The CDR3 is made up of 14 amino acids. Germline CDR1 and CDR2: MNHEY and SVGEGT. V was shortened by 0 bases and J by 2 bases, with 6 bases between the two germline ends. The CDR3 protein is CASSYSRATDTQYF. The CDR3, as DNA: TGTGCCAGCAGTTACTCACGGGCCACAGATACGCAGTATTTT.

This clonotype was counted only a few times. The chain is built from TRBV11-2 and TRBJ2-3, with D perhaps matching TRBD1 (6 bases). The CDR3 contains 14 residues. The germline CDR1 and CDR2 sequences are SGHAT and FQNNGV. V lost 5 bases, J lost 6 bases, and 15 bases lay in between. This chain's CDR3 is CASSPRQARDTQYF. The CDR3 DNA reads as TGTGCCAGCAGCCCGAGACAGGCCAGGGATACGCAGTATTTT.

This clonotype was found many times. The chain recombines TRBV3-1 with TRBJ2-7; 7 bases agree with TRBD2. CDR1 LGHDT and CDR2 YNNKEL come from the germline V gene (reference sequence). The length of the CDR3 is 12 residues. V lost 5 bases and J lost 7; bases outside the gene matches: 5. This CDR3 reads CASSYVAGEQYF. CDR3 coding DNA: TGTGCCAGCAGCTATGTAGCGGGTGAGCAGTACTTC.

The table lists this clonotype with many counts. The V and J genes are TRBV7-9 and TRBJ2-1; D possibly matches TRBD1 or TRBD2 (5 bases each). Trimming shortened V by 5 bases and J by 7 bases, and 18 bases separated the two germline ends. The CDR3 consists of 15 residues. The germline CDR1 and CDR2 sequences are SEHNR and FQNEAQ (reference sequence). CDR3 sequence (DNA): TGTGCCAGCAGCCCCCGGGGACCTGTTCTGAATGAGCAGTTCTTC. This encodes CASSPRGPVLNEQFF. The variable domain in full, completed from reference TRBV7-9 and TRBJ2-1, reads DTGVSQNPRHKITKRGQNVTFRCDPISEHNRLYWYRQTLGQGPEFLTYFQNEAQLEKSRLLSDRFSAERPKGSFSTLEIQRTEQGDSAMYLCASSPRGPVLNEQFFGPGTRLTVL.

This clonotype has just a few counts. This chain uses TRBV2 with TRBJ1-2, with a possible D match to TRBD1 (5 bases). V was pared by 1 base and J by 4 bases, with 13 bases between. The CDR3 totals 15 residues. Germline V gives CDR1 SNHLY, CDR2 FYNNEI. DNA for the CDR3: TGTGCCAGCAGTGAAGGGGGGAGGACCTTCTATGGCTACACCTTC. Protein sequence: CASSEGGRTFYGYTF.

This chain links TRBV3-1 with TRBJ2-7; D is unresolved. The CDR3 is made up of 14 amino acids. Trimming pared 1 base from V and 6 bases from J, leaving 13 bases between. CDR1 and CDR2 (germline): LGHDT, YNNKEL (reference sequence). The CDR3 DNA follows: TGTGCCAGCAGCCAAGCTGGGGATGTCTCCGAGCAGTACTTC. As protein: CASSQAGDVSEQYF.

This clonotype has just a few counts. The CDR3: CASSRDRPTDTQYF. CDR3 nucleotide sequence: TGCGCCAGCAGCCGGGACCGACCCACAGATACGCAGTATTTT. The rearrangement uses TRBV5-1 and TRBJ2-3; D tentatively fits TRBD1 or TRBD2 (5 bases each). From germline, CDR1 is SGHRS and CDR2 YFSETQ. The CDR3 contains 14 residues. V was trimmed by 4 bases and J by 2 bases, leaving 11 bases between them.

This clonotype has more than one count but fewer than ten. The V gene is TRBV4-3, the J gene TRBJ2-1; TRBD2 aligns across 8 bases. The CDR3 covers 17 residues. CDR1 and CDR2 (germline): LGHNA, YSLEER. The V gene end was trimmed by 4 bases and the J gene end by 8 bases; junction bases not matched to a gene: 16. The CDR3 nucleotides are TGCGCCAGCAGCCTCGGAGAGCGGGAGATTTTAAGTGATGAGCAGTTCTTC. It translates to CASSLGEREILSDEQFF.

This clonotype was observed at least ten times. The chain links TRBV20-1 to TRBJ1-4; D perhaps matches TRBD1 (6 bases). Trimming took 4 bases from V and 5 from J, leaving 17 bases between them. This CDR3 is 15 amino acids long. Germline assignment: CDR1 DFQATT and CDR2 SNEGSKA (reference sequence). CDR3 nucleotides: TGCAGTGCTACTTCACTAATGCAGGGGAATGAAAAACTGTTTTTT. Translating gives CSATSLMQGNEKLFF.

This clonotype has more than one count but fewer than ten. The chain couples TRBV3-1 to TRBJ2-1; no firm D call. The CDR3 is 12 amino acids. V lost 0 bases and J 9 bases, leaving 6 bases between the germline ends. CDR1 is LGHDT, CDR2 YNNKEL, per germline (reference sequence). CDR3 protein: CASSQDPVEQFF. The CDR3 DNA reads as TGTGCCAGCAGCCAAGACCCAGTTGAGCAGTTCTTC.

This clonotype has a handful of counts. The chain recombines TRBV4-3 with TRBJ1-4; 8 nucleotides agree with TRBD1. The CDR3 runs to 14 residues. Germline V lookup: CDR1 LGHNA, CDR2 YSLEER. The trim removed 0 bases at V and 6 bases at J, leaving 0 bases unmatched. CDR3 sequence (DNA): TGCGCCAGCAGCCAAGAGACAGGGGATGAAAAACTGTTTTTT. Amino acid sequence: CASSQETGDEKLFF.

This clonotype has more than one count but fewer than ten. CDR3 bases: TGTGCCATCAGTGAGACTCTAGCGGGAGCTTACAATGAGCAGTTCTTC. Its protein is CAISETLAGAYNEQFF. The rearrangement links TRBV10-3 to TRBJ2-1; 10 positions match TRBD2. Germline values: CDR1 ENHRY, CDR2 SYGVKD. V was pared by 2 bases and J by 4 bases, with 5 bases of the junction left unmatched. This CDR3 region has 16 residues.

This clonotype was seen repeatedly, ten times or more. The J gene is TRBJ2-2, the V gene TRBV21-1. TRBV21-1 corresponds to a pseudogene. CDR3 length equals 15 residues. The CDR3 loop reads CASSKWQPNTGELFF. CDR3 coding DNA: TGTGCCAGCAGCAAGTGGCAGCCGAACACCGGGGAGCTGTTTTTT.

This clonotype was seen repeatedly, ten times or more. V gene TRBV7-9 combines with J gene TRBJ2-7; D might be TRBD1 (6 bases). Trimming shortened V by 7 bases and J by 2 bases, and 15 bases separated the two germline ends. CDR1 is SEHNR, CDR2 FQNEAQ, per germline (reference sequence). The CDR3 extends over 14 amino acids. For the CDR3, the DNA is TGTGCCAGCACCCAGTCGGGACAAACCTACGAGCAGTACTTC. It codes for CASTQSGQTYEQYF. Filled out from reference TRBV7-9 and TRBJ2-7, the complete variable domain reads DTGVSQNPRHKITKRGQNVTFRCDPISEHNRLYWYRQTLGQGPEFLTYFQNEAQLEKSRLLSDRFSAERPKGSFSTLEIQRTEQGDSAMYLCASTQSGQTYEQYFGPGTRLTVT.

This clonotype was detected a few times. The chain employs TRBV5-5 and TRBJ2-7; 10 bases match TRBD2. CDR1 and CDR2 from the germline V gene are SGHKS and YYEKEE (reference sequence). Trimming removed 4 bases from V and 2 bases from J; junction bases left unmatched: 6. The length of the CDR3 is 15 residues. As DNA, the CDR3 is TGTGCCAGCAGCGCGGAAGCGGGAGGGCCCTACGAGCAGTACTTC. Its translation: CASSAEAGGPYEQYF.

In its sample, this clonotype was seen a few times. This chain uses TRBV6-6 with TRBJ2-3; D may be TRBD1 or TRBD2 (7 bases each). Germline CDR1 MNHNY, CDR2 SVGAGI (reference sequence). The V end lost 8 bases, the J end lost 3 bases, and 27 bases lay between the germline ends. The CDR3 runs 18 residues. CDR3 amino acids: CASQLTPPGGRGTDTQYF. In DNA, the CDR3 is TGTGCCAGCCAATTAACCCCCCCGGGGGGCAGGGGGACAGATACGCAGTATTTT.

This clonotype has just a few counts. The V and J genes are TRBV6-2 or TRBV6-3 and TRBJ2-5, with 7 bases lining up with TRBD1. Germline V lookup: CDR1 MNHEY, CDR2 SVGEGT. V shed 0 bases and J 3 bases; nucleotides not matched to a gene: 10. The CDR3 spans 17 residues. CDR3 sequence (DNA): TGTGCCAGCAGTTACTCGGCGACGACAGGGTTGGAAGAGACCCAGTACTTC. This gives the protein CASSYSATTGLEETQYF.

This chain uses TRBV18 with TRBJ1-1; tentatively, D is TRBD1 (5 bases). With 4 bases removed from V and 7 bases from J, the gap between germline ends came to 13 bases. This CDR3 region has 13 residues. Germline-derived CDR1 and CDR2 are KGHSH and LQKENI. In DNA form, the CDR3 reads TGTGCCAGCTCACTGGGGGTCGGAGATGAAGCTTTCTTT. Protein: CASSLGVGDEAFF.

Ten or more counts support this clonotype. In nucleotides, the CDR3 is TGTGCCAGCAGTGGGACTAGCAGGCAGTATTTT. Its translation is CASSGTSRQYF. V usage is TRBV27 and J usage is TRBJ2-3; 9 bases line up with TRBD2. J gave up 11 bases and V 5 bases, and 2 bases lay outside the gene matches. The CDR3 length is 11 residues. Germline V gives CDR1 MNHEY, CDR2 SMNVEV (reference sequence).

The chain joins TRBV10-3 to TRBJ2-1; D might be TRBD2 (5 bases). Trimming took 2 bases from V and 5 from J, leaving 13 bases between them. CDR3 length: 15 amino acids. CDR1 and CDR2 (germline): ENHRY, SYGVKD. Here the CDR3 DNA reads TGTGCCATCAGTGAGGGCACTAGAAGAAACAATGAGCAGTTCTTC. Its protein is CAISEGTRRNNEQFF.

This clonotype showed up just a few times. The chain carries TRBV29-1 and TRBJ1-3; D call uncertain. CDR3 length: 15 residues. The germline CDR1 and CDR2 sequences are SQVTM and ANQGSEA. Trimming stripped 7 bases from V and 0 bases from J, with 16 bases between. The DNA for the CDR3 is TGCAGCGGCGCGACCCGACTGGCCTCTGGAAACACCATATATTTT. Translating it yields CSGATRLASGNTIYF. Complete variable domain (other parts from reference TRBV29-1 and TRBJ1-3): SAVISQKPSRDICQRGTSLTIQCQVDSQVTMMFWYRQQPGQSLTLIATANQGSEATYESGFVIDKFPISRPNLTFSTLTVSNMSPEDSSIYLCSGATRLASGNTIYFGEGSWLTVV.

This clonotype has only a few counts. The genes are TRBV7-6 and TRBJ2-2; tentatively, D is TRBD1 (6 bases). The ends were cut back, 2 bases at V and 3 bases at J, with 16 bases in the middle. The CDR3 consists of 17 residues. Germline assignment: CDR1 SGHVS and CDR2 FNYEAQ. The CDR3 DNA follows: TGTGCCAGCAGCTTACATATCGACAGGTTCTACACCGGGGAGCTGTTTTTT. Protein: CASSLHIDRFYTGELFF.

This clonotype was seen at least ten times. The rearrangement links TRBV9 to TRBJ2-5; D call uncertain. Trimming removed 4 bases at V and 3 bases at J, with 10 bases between. The length of the CDR3 is 13 residues. Germline CDR1 is SGDLS and CDR2 is YYNGEE. The CDR3 sequence: CASSPIGKETQYF. In DNA form, the CDR3 reads TGTGCCAGCAGCCCGATTGGGAAAGAGACCCAGTACTTC.

This chain connects TRBV2 to TRBJ2-5; 7 nucleotides align to TRBD2. This CDR3 spans 13 amino acids. J lost 6 bases, V lost 7 bases, and 8 bases had no gene match. From germline, CDR1 is SNHLY and CDR2 FYNNEI. This CDR3 reads CASTRREQKTQYF. CDR3 DNA sequence: TGTGCCAGCACCCGGCGGGAGCAAAAGACCCAGTACTTC.

This clonotype was seen once. The CDR3: CASRTGGSYNEQFF. CDR3 nucleotides: TGTGCCAGCCGGACGGGGGGGTCCTACAATGAGCAGTTCTTC. V usage is TRBV28 and J usage is TRBJ2-1, with 8 bases identical to TRBD2. V lost 8 bases and J lost 1; bases outside the gene matches: 4. The V gene's germline CDR1 is MDHEN and CDR2 SYDVKM. The CDR3 runs 14 residues.

This clonotype came up many times. The V call is TRBV7-9, the J call TRBJ1-4; no clear D gene. This CDR3 is 15 amino acids long. Trimming cost V 5 bases and J 5 bases, with 15 bases left between them. Per germline, CDR1 SEHNR and CDR2 FQNEAQ (reference sequence). Here the CDR3 reads CASSVRSGLNEKLFF. The CDR3 DNA reads as TGTGCCAGCAGCGTACGATCCGGTTTAAATGAAAAACTGTTTTTT.

This clonotype has more than one count but fewer than ten. V and J are TRBV28 and TRBJ2-3; 10 positions agree with TRBD2. From germline, CDR1 is MDHEN and CDR2 SYDVKM. Trimming removed 3 bases from V and 4 bases from J; junction bases left unmatched: 4. CDR3 length: 15 residues. This CDR3 reads CASSFATSGADTQYF. The CDR3 DNA reads as TGTGCCAGCAGTTTTGCCACTAGCGGGGCAGATACGCAGTATTTT.

The table lists this clonotype with many counts. This chain's CDR3 is CASSPPSSETQYF. CDR3 nucleotide sequence: TGTGCCAGCAGCCCTCCCAGTTCGGAGACCCAGTACTTC. The V gene is TRBV7-6, the J gene TRBJ2-5; no clear D. Per the germline V gene, CDR1 is SGHVS and CDR2 is FNYEAQ. There are 13 residues in the CDR3. Deletions cut 5 bases from V and 5 bases from J, with 12 bases between.